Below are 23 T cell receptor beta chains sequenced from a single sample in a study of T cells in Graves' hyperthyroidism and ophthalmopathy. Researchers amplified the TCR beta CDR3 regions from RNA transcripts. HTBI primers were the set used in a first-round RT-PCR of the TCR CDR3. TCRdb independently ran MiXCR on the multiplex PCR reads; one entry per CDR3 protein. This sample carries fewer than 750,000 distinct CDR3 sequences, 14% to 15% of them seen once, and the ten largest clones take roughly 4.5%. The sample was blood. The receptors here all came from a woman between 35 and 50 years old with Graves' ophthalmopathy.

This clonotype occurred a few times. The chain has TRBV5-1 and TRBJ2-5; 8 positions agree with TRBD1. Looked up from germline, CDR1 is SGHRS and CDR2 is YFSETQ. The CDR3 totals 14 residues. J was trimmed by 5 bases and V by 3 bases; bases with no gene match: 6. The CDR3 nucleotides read TGCGCCAGCAGCTCTACGGGACAGGCGGAGACCCAGTACTTC. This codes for CASSSTGQAETQYF.

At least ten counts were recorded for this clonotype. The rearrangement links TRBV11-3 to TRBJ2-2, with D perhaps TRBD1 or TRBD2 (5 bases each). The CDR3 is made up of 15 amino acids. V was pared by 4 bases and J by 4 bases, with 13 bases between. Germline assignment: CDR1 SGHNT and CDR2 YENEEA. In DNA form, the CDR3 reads TGTGCCAGCAGCTCCTACGAGGGGCGCACCGGGGAGCTGTTTTTT. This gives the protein CASSSYEGRTGELFF. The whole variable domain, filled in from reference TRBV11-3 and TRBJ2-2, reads EAGVVQSPRYKIIEKKQPVAFWCNPISGHNTLYWYLQNLGQGPELLIRYENEEAVDDSQLPKDRFSAERLKGVDSTLKIQPAELGDSAVYLCASSSYEGRTGELFFGEGSRLTVL.

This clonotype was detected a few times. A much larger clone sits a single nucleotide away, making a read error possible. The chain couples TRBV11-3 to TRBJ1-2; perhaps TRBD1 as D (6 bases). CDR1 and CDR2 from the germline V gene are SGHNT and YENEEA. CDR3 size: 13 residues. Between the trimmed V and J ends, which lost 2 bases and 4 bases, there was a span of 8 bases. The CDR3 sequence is CASSLMDSYGYTF. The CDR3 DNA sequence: TGTGCCAGCAGCTTAATGGACAGCTATGGCTACACCTTC.

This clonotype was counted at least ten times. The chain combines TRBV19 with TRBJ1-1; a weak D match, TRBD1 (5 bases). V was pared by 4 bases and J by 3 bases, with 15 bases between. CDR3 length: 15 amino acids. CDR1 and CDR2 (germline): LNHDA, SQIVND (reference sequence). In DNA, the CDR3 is TGTGCCAGTAGTACCCTGGGAGGGGCGGACACTGAAGCTTTCTTT. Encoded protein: CASSTLGGADTEAFF.

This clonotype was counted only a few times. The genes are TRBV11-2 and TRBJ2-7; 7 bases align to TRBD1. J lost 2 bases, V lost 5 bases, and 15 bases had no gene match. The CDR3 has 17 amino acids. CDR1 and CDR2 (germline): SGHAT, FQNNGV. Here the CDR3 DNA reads TGTGCCAGCAGCCCCTCTCCCGGGACAGCGGTGACCTACGAGCAGTACTTC. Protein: CASSPSPGTAVTYEQYF.

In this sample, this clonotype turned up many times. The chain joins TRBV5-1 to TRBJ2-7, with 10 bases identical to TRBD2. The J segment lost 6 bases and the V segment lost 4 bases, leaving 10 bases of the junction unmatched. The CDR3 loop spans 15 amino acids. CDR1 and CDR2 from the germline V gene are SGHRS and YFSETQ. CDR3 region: CASSVVSGRTPEQYF. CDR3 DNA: TGCGCCAGCAGCGTCGTTAGCGGGAGGACCCCCGAGCAGTACTTC.

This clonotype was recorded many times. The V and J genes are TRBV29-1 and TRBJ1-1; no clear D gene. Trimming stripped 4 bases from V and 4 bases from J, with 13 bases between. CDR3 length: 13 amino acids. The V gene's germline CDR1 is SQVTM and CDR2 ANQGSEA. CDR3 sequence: CSVVPPVGTEAFF. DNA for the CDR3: TGCAGCGTTGTACCTCCAGTGGGCACTGAAGCTTTCTTT.

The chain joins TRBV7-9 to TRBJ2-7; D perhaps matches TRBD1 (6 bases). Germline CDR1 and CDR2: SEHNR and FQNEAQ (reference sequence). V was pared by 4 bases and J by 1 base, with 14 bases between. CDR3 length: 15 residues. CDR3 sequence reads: CASSSQGWRSYEQYF. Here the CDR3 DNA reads TGTGCCAGCAGCTCCCAGGGGTGGAGGTCCTACGAGCAGTACTTC.

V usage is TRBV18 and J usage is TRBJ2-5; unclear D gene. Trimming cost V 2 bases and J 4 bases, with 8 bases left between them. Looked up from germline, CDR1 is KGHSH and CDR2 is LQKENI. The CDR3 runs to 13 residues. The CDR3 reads CASSPGKRETQYF. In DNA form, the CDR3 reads TGTGCCAGCTCACCAGGGAAACGAGAGACCCAGTACTTC.

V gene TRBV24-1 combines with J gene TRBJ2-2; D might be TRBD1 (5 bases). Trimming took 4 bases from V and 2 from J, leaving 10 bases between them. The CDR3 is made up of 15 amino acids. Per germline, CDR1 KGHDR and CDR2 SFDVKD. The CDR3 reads CATSDLGVNTGELFF. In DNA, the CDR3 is TGTGCCACCAGTGACCTAGGGGTAAACACCGGGGAGCTGTTTTTT.

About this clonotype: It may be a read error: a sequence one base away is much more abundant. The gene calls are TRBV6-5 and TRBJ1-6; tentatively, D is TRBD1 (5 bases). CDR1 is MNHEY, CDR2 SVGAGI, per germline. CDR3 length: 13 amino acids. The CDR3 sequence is CASSQGVNSPPHF. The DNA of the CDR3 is TGTGCCAGCTCCCAAGGGGTAAATTCACCCCCCCACTTT.

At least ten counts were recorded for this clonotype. CDR3 protein: CASSEKGSELLVAKNIQYF. CDR3 in DNA: TGTGCCAGCAGTGAAAAGGGGTCGGAGCTATTGGTAGCCAAAAACATTCAGTACTTC. V and J are TRBV6-1 and TRBJ2-4; TRBD1 might be the D (5 bases). The CDR3 sequence is 19 residues long. V was pared by 2 bases and J by 0 bases, with 20 bases between. Per germline, CDR1 MNHNS and CDR2 SASEGT.

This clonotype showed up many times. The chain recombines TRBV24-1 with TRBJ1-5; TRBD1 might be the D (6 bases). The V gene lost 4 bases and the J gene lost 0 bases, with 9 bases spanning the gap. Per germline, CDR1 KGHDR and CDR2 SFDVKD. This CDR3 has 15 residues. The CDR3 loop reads CATSDGQLSNQPQHF. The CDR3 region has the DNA TGTGCCACCAGTGACGGACAGCTTAGCAATCAGCCCCAGCATTTT.

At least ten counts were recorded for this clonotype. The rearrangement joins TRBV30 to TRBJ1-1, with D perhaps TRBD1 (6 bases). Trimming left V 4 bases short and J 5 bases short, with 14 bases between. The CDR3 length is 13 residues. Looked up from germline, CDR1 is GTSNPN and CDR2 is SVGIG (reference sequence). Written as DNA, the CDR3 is TGTGCCTGGACAAGGGGGATGTGGACTGAAGCTTTCTTT. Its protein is CAWTRGMWTEAFF.

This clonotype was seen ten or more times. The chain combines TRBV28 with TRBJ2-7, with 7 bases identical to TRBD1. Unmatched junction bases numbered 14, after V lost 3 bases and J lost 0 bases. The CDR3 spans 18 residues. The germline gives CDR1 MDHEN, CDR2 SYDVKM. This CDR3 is CASSFWGQLGVSSYEQYF. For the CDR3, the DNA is TGTGCCAGCAGTTTTTGGGGACAGCTCGGGGTTAGCTCCTACGAGCAGTACTTC.

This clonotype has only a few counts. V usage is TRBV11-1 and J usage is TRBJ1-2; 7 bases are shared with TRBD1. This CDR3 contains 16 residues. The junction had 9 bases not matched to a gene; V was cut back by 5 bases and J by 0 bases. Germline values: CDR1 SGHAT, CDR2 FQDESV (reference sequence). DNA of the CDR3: TGTGCCAGCAGCCGATCCGGGACAGTCTCTAACTATGGCTACACCTTC. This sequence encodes CASSRSGTVSNYGYTF.

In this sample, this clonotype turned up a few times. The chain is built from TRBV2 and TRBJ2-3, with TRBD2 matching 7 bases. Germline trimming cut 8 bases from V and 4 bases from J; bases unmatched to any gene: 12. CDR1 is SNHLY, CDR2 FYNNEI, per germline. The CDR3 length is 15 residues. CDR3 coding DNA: TGTGCCAGCCAACTGGGGGAGGGCCGAGCAGATACGCAGTATTTT. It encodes CASQLGEGRADTQYF.

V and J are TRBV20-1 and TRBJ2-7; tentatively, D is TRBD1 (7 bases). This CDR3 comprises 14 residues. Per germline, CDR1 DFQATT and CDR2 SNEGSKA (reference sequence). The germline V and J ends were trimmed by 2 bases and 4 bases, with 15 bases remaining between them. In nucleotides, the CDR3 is TGCAGTGCTAGACAGGGGGGCTTGGGGTACGAGCAGTACTTC. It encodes CSARQGGLGYEQYF.

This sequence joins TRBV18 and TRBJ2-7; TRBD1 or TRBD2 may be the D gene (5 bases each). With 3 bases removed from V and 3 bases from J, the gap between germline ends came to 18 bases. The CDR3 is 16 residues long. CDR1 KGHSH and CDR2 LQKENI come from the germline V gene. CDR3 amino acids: CASSPVPGTSHYEQYF. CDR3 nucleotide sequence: TGTGCCAGCTCACCGGTGCCCGGGACCAGTCACTACGAGCAGTACTTC.

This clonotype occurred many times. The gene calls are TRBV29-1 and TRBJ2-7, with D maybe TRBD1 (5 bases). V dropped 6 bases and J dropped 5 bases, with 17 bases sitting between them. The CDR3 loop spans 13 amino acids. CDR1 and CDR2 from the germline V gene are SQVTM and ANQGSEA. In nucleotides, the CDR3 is TGCAGCGTGGTGGGGCTTGGTGTCGACGAGCAGTACTTC. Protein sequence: CSVVGLGVDEQYF.

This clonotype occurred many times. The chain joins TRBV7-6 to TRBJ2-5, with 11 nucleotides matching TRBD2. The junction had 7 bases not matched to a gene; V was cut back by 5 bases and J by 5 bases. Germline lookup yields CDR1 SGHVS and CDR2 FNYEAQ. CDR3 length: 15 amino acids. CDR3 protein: CASSELAGVEETQYF. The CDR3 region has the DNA TGTGCCAGCAGCGAACTAGCGGGAGTCGAGGAGACCCAGTACTTC.

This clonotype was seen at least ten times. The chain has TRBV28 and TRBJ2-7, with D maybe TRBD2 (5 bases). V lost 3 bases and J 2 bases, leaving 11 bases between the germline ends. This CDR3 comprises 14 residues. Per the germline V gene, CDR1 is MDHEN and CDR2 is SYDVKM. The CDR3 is CASSFGREAYEQYF. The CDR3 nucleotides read TGTGCCAGCAGTTTTGGACGGGAAGCCTACGAGCAGTACTTC.

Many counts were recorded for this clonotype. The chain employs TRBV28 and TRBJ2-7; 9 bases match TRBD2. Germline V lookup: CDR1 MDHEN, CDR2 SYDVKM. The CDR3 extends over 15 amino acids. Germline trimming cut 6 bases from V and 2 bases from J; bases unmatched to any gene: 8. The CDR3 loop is CASSLTGTSTYEQYF. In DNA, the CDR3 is TGTGCCAGCAGCTTAACCGGGACTAGCACCTACGAGCAGTACTTC.